This TCR beta chain was recovered during a study of T cell responses to AZD1222 COVID-19 vaccine. TCRdb's copy holds only in-frame clones and misses some; the assay was immunoSEQ multiplex PCR. In the table there are 110,000 or so clones, approximately 89% of which are singletons. CDR1 SGDLS and CDR2 YYNGEE come from the germline V gene. After removal of 3 bases from V and 10 bases from J, the junction contained 6 bases not matched to a gene. The CDR3 is 14 amino acids. The TCR was taken from an adult in good health. The chain couples TRBV9 to TRBJ1-4; 10 bases are shared with TRBD1. The source material was peripheral blood, sampled on day 0 of MenACWY control vaccination. CDR3 nucleotides: TGTGCCAGCAGCGAACGACAGGGGGCTAGAAAACTGTTTTTT. Translated: CASSERQGARKLFF.